The 3 T cell receptor beta chains given below trace back to one sample, sequenced in a study of cytomegalovirus exposure and HLA in healthy donors. This PCR relied on a set of 60 Vbeta primers and 13 Jbeta primers. Assay: immunoSEQ multiplex PCR; the TCRdb copy retains only in-frame clones and omits some. The data contain tens of thousands of clones, 60% to 80% of them singletons. Sequencing used PBMCs. The origin of the receptors is a woman aged 45-59 years in good health and CMV-seropositive.

The chain combines TRBV4-1 with TRBJ1-2; TRBD1 agrees at 9 bases. Germline V gene sequence: CDR1 MGHRA, CDR2 YSYEKL. This CDR3 region has 17 residues. V was clipped by 1 base and J by 3 bases; unmatched bases: 9. The DNA of the CDR3 is TGCGCCAGCAGCCAAGTTTTTCGGGACAGGGTTTACTATGGCTACACCTTC. It codes for CASSQVFRDRVYYGYTF.

This clone has just one count. The V call is TRBV5-6, the J call TRBJ2-1; D possibly corresponds to TRBD2 (6 bases). Germline CDR1 reads SGHDT; CDR2 reads YYEEEE. Trimming left V 6 bases short and J 2 bases short, with 12 bases between. The CDR3 length is 14 residues. The CDR3 reads CASTRLVTYNEQFF. The CDR3 bases are TGTGCCAGCACCCGACTAGTCACCTACAATGAGCAGTTCTTC.

The chain employs TRBV5-4 and TRBJ1-1; D is ambiguous. The CDR3 is made up of 16 amino acids. V lost 0 bases, J lost 0 bases, and 12 bases lay in between. Germline V lookup: CDR1 SGHNT, CDR2 YYREEE (reference sequence). The CDR3 DNA sequence: TGTGCCAGCAGCTTGGGTGCCAAGAACTTGAACACTGAAGCTTTCTTT. Translating it yields CASSLGAKNLNTEAFF.